This T cell receptor (beta chain) emerged from a study of T-cell reconstitution after alpha-beta-depleted transplantation in children. Preparing the TCRbeta library involved the use of unique molecular identifiers. Each CDR3 protein is one row after TCRdb ran MiXCR on the PCR reads. The table has about 540,000 distinct CDR3 sequences, about 18% seen once. The sample holds many counts of this clonotype. Per the germline V gene, CDR1 is SEHNR and CDR2 is FQNEAQ (reference sequence). V shed 5 bases and J shed 6 bases, with 14 bases lying between them. The CDR3 loop spans 14 amino acids. The rearrangement uses TRBV7-9 and TRBJ2-1, with a weak D call TRBD1 (6 bases). This material consisted of PBMCs from the stem cell graft donor, taken from the stem cell graft. The receptor was derived from a human donor who donated a stem cell graft to a child with acute lymphoblastic leukemia. Written as DNA, the CDR3 is TGTGCCAGCAGCGGAACAGGGTTTGGCAATGAGCAGTTCTTC. The encoded protein is CASSGTGFGNEQFF.